Presented here are 23 T cell receptor beta chains from one specimen sequenced in a study of PD-1 blockade in classical Hodgkin lymphoma. There was relapse after autologous stem cell transplantation in every patient, and there was variation in brentuximab vedotin exposure. Some clones are missing from TCRdb's copy, which holds only in-frame ones; the method was immunoSEQ multiplex PCR. The data show about 43,000 clones, roughly three quarters seen once. The material sequenced was peripheral blood mononuclear cells (PBMCs), taken before the second cycle of nivolumab. The receptors were sampled from a human donor with classical Hodgkin lymphoma.

The chain uses TRBV7-2 and TRBJ2-2; 10 bases match TRBD1. The CDR3 extends over 13 amino acids. Germline V gene sequence: CDR1 SGHTA, CDR2 FQGNSA. Trimming removed 11 bases from V and 5 bases from J; junction bases left unmatched: 5. The CDR3 DNA sequence: TGTGCCGGCGACAGGGGGCGTACCGGGGAGCTGTTTTTT. Translation: CAGDRGRTGELFF.

This chain uses TRBV27 with TRBJ2-1; D gene unclear. This CDR3 has 16 amino acids. V was clipped by 2 bases and J by 2 bases, with 13 bases between them. Germline V gene data show CDR1 as MNHEY and CDR2 as SMNVEV (reference sequence). The CDR3 region has the DNA TGTGCCAGCAGTTTAGAAGACTTTTCACCCTACAATGAGCAGTTCTTC. It translates to CASSLEDFSPYNEQFF.

V gene TRBV13 combines with J gene TRBJ1-4, with D unresolved. CDR1 and CDR2 from the germline V gene are PRHDT and FYEKMQ (reference sequence). V gave up 6 bases and J gave up 6 bases, with 11 bases separating them. The CDR3 contains 13 residues. CDR3 sequence reads: CASRERSHEKLFF. The CDR3 DNA reads as TGTGCCAGCAGGGAAAGGAGCCATGAAAAACTGTTTTTT.

This chain joins TRBV7-2 and TRBJ2-1; D may match TRBD1 or TRBD2 (6 bases each). The germline V and J ends were trimmed by 2 bases and 8 bases, with 19 bases remaining between them. Germline values: CDR1 SGHTA, CDR2 FQGNSA. This CDR3 region has 16 residues. The DNA of the CDR3 is TGTGCCAGCAGCTTATCTTGGGGGGCGCCTCTCGATGAGCAGTTCTTC. Its translation: CASSLSWGAPLDEQFF. The variable domain in full, with the rest retrieved from reference TRBV7-2 and TRBJ2-1, is GAGVSQSPSNKVTEKGKDVELRCDPISGHTALYWYRQSLGQGLEFLIYFQGNSAPDKSGLPSDRFSAERTGGSVSTLTIQRTQQEDSAVYLCASSLSWGAPLDEQFFGPGTRLTVL.

This clone has just a few counts. The gene calls are TRBV4-3 and TRBJ1-1; 8 bases agree with TRBD1. Germline loops: CDR1 LGHNA, CDR2 YSLEER. V lost 0 bases and J lost 4; bases outside the gene matches: 16. The CDR3 has 19 amino acids. The CDR3: CASSQDQVGQGAGSTEAFF. The CDR3 DNA is TGCGCCAGCAGCCAAGATCAGGTGGGGCAGGGGGCGGGTAGCACTGAAGCTTTCTTT.

V gene TRBV18 combines with J gene TRBJ1-3, with D perhaps matching TRBD1 (5 bases). The CDR3 runs 15 residues. The V gene's germline CDR1 is KGHSH and CDR2 LQKENI. V lost 3 bases and J 2 bases, leaving 11 bases between the germline ends. The CDR3 sequence: CASSPYTTAGNTIYF. The CDR3 DNA sequence: TGTGCCAGCTCACCCTACACGACAGCTGGAAACACCATATATTTT.

In its sample, this clone was seen a few times. V gene TRBV4-2 combines with J gene TRBJ2-3; maybe TRBD1 (5 bases). CDR3 size: 14 residues. Germline V CDR1 and CDR2: LGHNA, YNFKEQ. V was trimmed by 0 bases and J by 3 bases, leaving 7 bases between them. CDR3 DNA sequence: TGTGCCAGCAGCCAAGAGAAGGGGACAGATACGCAGTATTTT. Encoded protein: CASSQEKGTDTQYF.

The chain recombines TRBV7-2 with TRBJ2-7; D might be TRBD1 or TRBD2, each matching 5 bases. The CDR3 is 16 residues long. In germline, CDR1 is SGHTA, CDR2 FQGNSA. V gave up 3 bases and J gave up 0 bases, with 15 bases separating them. Here the CDR3 reads CASSFPLGVASYEQYF. DNA for the CDR3: TGTGCCAGCAGCTTTCCGTTGGGGGTCGCCTCCTACGAGCAGTACTTC.

V and J are TRBV5-1 and TRBJ1-1, with a tentative D call TRBD1 (5 bases). The germline V and J ends were trimmed by 0 bases and 1 base, with 16 bases remaining between them. The CDR3 covers 17 residues. Germline V gene data show CDR1 as SGHRS and CDR2 as YFSETQ. CDR3 loop: CASSLGSGHLSNTEAFF. CDR3 nucleotides: TGCGCCAGCAGCTTGGGTTCCGGACACCTCTCGAACACTGAAGCTTTCTTT.

V is TRBV10-1 and J is TRBJ2-1; D possibly matches TRBD1 or TRBD2 (6 bases each). Trimming left V 0 bases short and J 5 bases short, with 14 bases between. The germline gives CDR1 WNHNN, CDR2 SYGVQD (reference sequence). The CDR3 has 16 amino acids. CDR3 in amino acids: CASSESAEGVNNEQFF. The CDR3 DNA follows: TGCGCCAGCAGTGAGTCGGCGGAGGGGGTGAACAATGAGCAGTTCTTC.

The V call is TRBV9, the J call TRBJ2-3, with 7 bases matching TRBD2. This CDR3 is built from 17 residues. Germline assignment: CDR1 SGDLS and CDR2 YYNGEE. J lost 6 bases, V lost 3 bases, and 16 bases had no gene match. CDR3 DNA: TGTGCCAGCAGCGCTCTGGGGAGGGACTATGACACGGATACGCAGTATTTT. This gives the protein CASSALGRDYDTDTQYF.

This clone has just one count. The chain employs TRBV7-3 and TRBJ2-3; maybe TRBD2 (5 bases). V lost 5 bases and J 0 bases, leaving 15 bases between the germline ends. This CDR3 is 16 amino acids long. The germline V gene encodes CDR1 SGHTA and CDR2 FQGTGA. The CDR3, as DNA: TGTGCCAGCAGCCCCCTGGTAGCGTTTAGCACAGATACGCAGTATTTT. Protein: CASSPLVAFSTDTQYF.

V and J are TRBV30 and TRBJ2-7; D remains unclear. With 1 base removed from V and 3 bases from J, the gap between germline ends came to 4 bases. Germline V gene lookup returns CDR1 GTSNPN and CDR2 SVGIG (reference sequence). This CDR3 spans 11 amino acids. The CDR3 nucleotides read TGTGCCTGGAGTGGTAACTACGAGCAGTACTTC. It codes for CAWSGNYEQYF.

V is TRBV9 and J is TRBJ2-7; 11 bases line up with TRBD1. Per germline, CDR1 SGDLS and CDR2 YYNGEE. CDR3 length: 16 residues. Losses at the gene ends were 3 bases for V and 7 bases for J; bases not matched to a gene: 12. CDR3 nucleotides: TGTGCCAGCAGCGCATCCGGGACAGGGGGTTTTGAGGAGCAGTACTTC. Protein: CASSASGTGGFEEQYF.

This clone has more than one count but fewer than ten. The CDR3 sequence is CASSLGARGTDTQYF. The CDR3, as DNA: TGTGCCAGCAGCTTAGGGGCCAGGGGCACAGATACGCAGTATTTT. This sequence joins TRBV11-3 and TRBJ2-3; a possible D gene is TRBD1 (5 bases). Germline V gene sequence: CDR1 SGHNT, CDR2 YENEEA. Trimming removed 1 base at V and 1 base at J, with 9 bases between. This CDR3 spans 15 amino acids.

The gene calls are TRBV30 and TRBJ2-1; unclear D gene. The CDR3 spans 15 residues. Deletions cut 2 bases from V and 1 base from J, with 12 bases between. Germline values: CDR1 GTSNPN, CDR2 SVGIG (reference sequence). The CDR3 DNA follows: TGTGCCTGGAGTCGTAAGGGAAGTTCCTACAATGAGCAGTTCTTC. This gives the protein CAWSRKGSSYNEQFF.

This clone was detected a few times. V gene TRBV9 combines with J gene TRBJ1-2, with 11 bases aligning to TRBD1. The CDR3 runs to 15 residues. Per the germline V gene, CDR1 is SGDLS and CDR2 is YYNGEE. Trimming at V came to 3 bases and at J to 5 bases, leaving 6 bases not matched to a gene. This CDR3 reads CASSGAGTGGYGYTF. CDR3 DNA sequence: TGTGCCAGCAGCGGCGCCGGGACAGGGGGGTATGGCTACACCTTC.

The sample holds one count of this clone. The CDR3 spells CASSSTYRETNSPLHF. CDR3 DNA sequence: TGTGCCAGCAGCTCGACCTACCGGGAGACTAATTCACCCCTCCACTTT. This sequence joins TRBV7-2 and TRBJ1-6; the D is unclear. The CDR3 has 16 residues. From germline, CDR1 is SGHTA and CDR2 FQGNSA. V gave up 4 bases and J gave up 6 bases, with 16 bases separating them.

The rearrangement uses TRBV2 and TRBJ1-6; TRBD1 aligns across 9 bases. V trimming: 7 bases; J trimming: 9 bases; junction bases outside the gene matches: 4. This CDR3 contains 13 residues. Germline V gene data show CDR1 as SNHLY and CDR2 as FYNNEI. The DNA for the CDR3 is TGTGCCAGCACTGACAGGGGGTCTTCACCCCTCCACTTT. Amino acid sequence: CASTDRGSSPLHF.

The chain is built from TRBV6-5 and TRBJ2-3; no definite D call. The CDR3 length is 15 residues. Germline V gene sequence: CDR1 MNHEY, CDR2 SVGAGI. V shed 6 bases and J shed 2 bases, with 15 bases lying between them. The DNA of the CDR3 is TGTGCCAGCAGCCCTGAAATGGGCCTCACAGATACGCAGTATTTT. This sequence encodes CASSPEMGLTDTQYF.

This sequence joins TRBV7-2 and TRBJ2-7; D not resolved. Trimming removed 5 bases from V and 3 bases from J, with 17 bases in between. The CDR3 totals 15 residues. Germline V lookup: CDR1 SGHTA, CDR2 FQGNSA. The CDR3 nucleotides read TGTGCCAGCAGCCCTACGTTAGTTCGAGGCTACGAGCAGTACTTC. Encoded protein: CASSPTLVRGYEQYF.

The rearrangement uses TRBV2 and TRBJ1-4, with D possibly TRBD1 on 6 matching bases. The germline V gene has CDR1 SNHLY and CDR2 FYNNEI. This CDR3 is 13 amino acids long. The ends were cut back, 7 bases at V and 7 bases at J, with 13 bases in the middle. The CDR3 sequence: CASTGTYGEKLFF. In DNA form, the CDR3 reads TGTGCCAGCACCGGGACATACGGTGAAAAACTGTTTTTT.

The chain recombines TRBV19 with TRBJ2-6; D is uncertain. With 7 bases removed from V and 4 bases from J, the gap between germline ends came to 8 bases. The germline CDR1 and CDR2 sequences are LNHDA and SQIVND (reference sequence). This CDR3 is 13 amino acids long. The CDR3 DNA is TGTGCCAGTACCCTTAGGGGGGCCAACGTCCTGACTTTC. Amino acids: CASTLRGANVLTF.